This entry describes one TCR beta chain. The antigen is not known. The CDR3 consists of 15 residues. Deletions cut 1 base from V and 0 bases from J, with 7 bases between. Germline values: CDR1 MGHDK, CDR2 SYGVNS. The sample's time point: after neoadjuvant nivolumab, at surgical resection. The data were obtained in a study of neoadjuvant anti-PD-1 for oral cavity cancer. Study context: Patients without progression got a fourth dose around day 43.

Study results and caveats: PBMC Gini-index clonality exceeded responders' in non-responders post-nivolumab.

Using immunoSEQ multiplex PCR, the repertoire was profiled, and TCRdb retains in-frame clones only, with some absent. The sample includes about 72,000 clones, approximately 81% seen only once; the top ten take 3% to 4%. Here the sequenced sample was PBMCs, taken after nivolumab (anti-PD-1) treatment. The gene calls are TRBV25-1 and TRBJ1-3; D not resolved. The clonotype was recovered from a person aged 35 to 85 with oral cavity squamous cell carcinoma. CDR3 DNA sequence: TGTGCCAGCAGTGAATCAGTCCTCTCTGGAAACACCATATATTTT. Its translation is CASSESVLSGNTIYF.